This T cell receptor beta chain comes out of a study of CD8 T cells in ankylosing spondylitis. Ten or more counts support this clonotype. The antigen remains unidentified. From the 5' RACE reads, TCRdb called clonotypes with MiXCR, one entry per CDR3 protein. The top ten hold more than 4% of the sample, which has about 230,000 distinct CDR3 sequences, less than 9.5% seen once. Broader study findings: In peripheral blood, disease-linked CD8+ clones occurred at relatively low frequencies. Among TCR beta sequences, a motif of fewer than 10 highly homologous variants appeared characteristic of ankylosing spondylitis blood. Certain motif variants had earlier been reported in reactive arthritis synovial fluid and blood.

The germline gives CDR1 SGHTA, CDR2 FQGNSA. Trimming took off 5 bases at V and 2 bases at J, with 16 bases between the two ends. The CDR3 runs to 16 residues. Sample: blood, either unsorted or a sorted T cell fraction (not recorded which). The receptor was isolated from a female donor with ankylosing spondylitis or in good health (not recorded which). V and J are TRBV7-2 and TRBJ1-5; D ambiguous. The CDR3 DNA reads TGTGCCAGCAGCCCCTTCTGGGCTGGGGGCAATCAGCCCCAGCATTTT. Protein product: CASSPFWAGGNQPQHF.